What follows are 5 T cell receptor beta chains derived from one specimen sequenced in a study of cytotoxic CD8 clonotypes in ibrutinib-treated CLL. Measured with immunoSEQ multiplex PCR; TCRdb has only the in-frame clones, and not every one. This sample has 200,000 to 250,000 clones, with around 75% found just once. The sample consisted of PBMCs, taken after 12 months of ibrutinib treatment. All receptors derive from a human donor with chronic lymphocytic leukemia.

The rearrangement uses TRBV11-2 and TRBJ1-5; D ambiguous. This CDR3 has 13 residues. Trimming took off 8 bases at V and 3 bases at J, with 11 bases between the two ends. CDR1 and CDR2 (germline): SGHAT, FQNNGV. The CDR3 region is CASSRLNNQPQHF. CDR3 sequence (DNA): TGTGCCAGCTCGCGGCTGAACAATCAGCCCCAGCATTTT. Using reference TRBV11-2 and TRBJ1-5 for the parts outside the CDR3, the full variable domain is EAGVAQSPRYKIIEKRQSVAFWCNPISGHATLYWYQQILGQGPKLLIQFQNNGVVDDSQLPKDRFSAERLKGVDSTLKIQPAKLEDSAVYLCASSRLNNQPQHFGDGTRLSIL.

The chain employs TRBV9 and TRBJ2-3; D remains unclear. The CDR3 extends over 11 amino acids. V shed 3 bases and J shed 6 bases, with 5 bases lying between them. Germline V gives CDR1 SGDLS, CDR2 YYNGEE. The CDR3 loop reads CASSAVDTQYF. DNA for the CDR3: TGTGCCAGCAGCGCGGTGGATACGCAGTATTTT.

The chain uses TRBV9 and TRBJ1-1; 7 nucleotides match TRBD1. Germline V gene data show CDR1 as SGDLS and CDR2 as YYNGEE. With 1 base clipped from V and 5 bases from J, the junction kept 8 bases outside the gene matches. This CDR3 has 15 residues. CDR3 sequence (DNA): TGTGCCAGCAGCGTAAGTCACGACAGGGAAACTGAAGCTTTCTTT. Translating gives CASSVSHDRETEAFF.

The V and J genes are TRBV5-1 and TRBJ2-3; 7 nucleotides match TRBD1. Germline CDR1 reads SGHRS; CDR2 reads YFSETQ. This CDR3 comprises 16 residues. J was trimmed by 6 bases and V by 0 bases; bases with no gene match: 10. CDR3: CASSLGHRGLGDTQYF. The DNA of the CDR3 is TGCGCCAGCAGCTTGGGCCACAGGGGCCTAGGGGATACGCAGTATTTT.

The gene calls are TRBV7-9 and TRBJ2-5; either TRBD1 or TRBD2 may fit D (7 bases each). This CDR3 contains 15 residues. Trimming stripped 1 base from V and 5 bases from J, with 14 bases between. Germline V gives CDR1 SEHNR, CDR2 FQNEAQ (reference sequence). The CDR3: CASSLGGTAGETQYF. In DNA form, the CDR3 reads TGTGCCAGCAGCTTAGGAGGGACAGCGGGGGAGACCCAGTACTTC.